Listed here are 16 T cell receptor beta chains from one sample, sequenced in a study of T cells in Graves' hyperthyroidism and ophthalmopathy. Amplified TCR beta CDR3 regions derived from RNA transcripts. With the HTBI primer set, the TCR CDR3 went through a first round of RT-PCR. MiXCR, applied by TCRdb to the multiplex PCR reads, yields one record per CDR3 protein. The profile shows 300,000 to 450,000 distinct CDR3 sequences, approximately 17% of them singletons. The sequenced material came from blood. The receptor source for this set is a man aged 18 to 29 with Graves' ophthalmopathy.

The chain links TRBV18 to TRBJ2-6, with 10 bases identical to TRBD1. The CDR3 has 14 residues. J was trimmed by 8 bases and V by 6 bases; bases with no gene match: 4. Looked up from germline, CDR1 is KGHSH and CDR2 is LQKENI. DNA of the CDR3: TGTGCCAGCTCTCGGGACAGGGGAACCAACGTCCTGACTTTC. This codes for CASSRDRGTNVLTF.

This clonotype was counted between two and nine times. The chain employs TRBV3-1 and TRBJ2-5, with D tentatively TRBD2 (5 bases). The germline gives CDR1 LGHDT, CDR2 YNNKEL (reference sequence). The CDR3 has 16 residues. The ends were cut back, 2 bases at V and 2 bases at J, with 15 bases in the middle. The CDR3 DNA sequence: TGTGCCAGCAGCCAATGGGGTGCGGGCGAACAAGAGACCCAGTACTTC. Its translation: CASSQWGAGEQETQYF.

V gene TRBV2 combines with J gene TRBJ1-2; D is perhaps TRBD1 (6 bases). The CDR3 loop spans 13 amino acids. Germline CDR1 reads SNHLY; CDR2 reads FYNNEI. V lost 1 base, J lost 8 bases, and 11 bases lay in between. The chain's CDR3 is CASSEDRVKGYTF. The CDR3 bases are TGTGCCAGCAGTGAAGACAGGGTGAAGGGCTACACCTTC.

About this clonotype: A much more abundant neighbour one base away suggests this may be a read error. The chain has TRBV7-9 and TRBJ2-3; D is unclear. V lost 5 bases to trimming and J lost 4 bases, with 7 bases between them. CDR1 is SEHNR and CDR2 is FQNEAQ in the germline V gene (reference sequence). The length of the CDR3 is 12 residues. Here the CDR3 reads CASSNEADTQYF. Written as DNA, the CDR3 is TGTGCCAGCAGCAACGAGGCAGATACGCAGTATTTT.

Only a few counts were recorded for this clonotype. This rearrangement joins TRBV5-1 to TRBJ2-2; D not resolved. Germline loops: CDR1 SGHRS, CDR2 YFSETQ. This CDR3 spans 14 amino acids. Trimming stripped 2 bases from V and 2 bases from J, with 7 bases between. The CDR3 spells CASSLGKNTGELFF. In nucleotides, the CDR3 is TGCGCCAGCAGCTTAGGCAAAAACACCGGGGAGCTGTTTTTT.

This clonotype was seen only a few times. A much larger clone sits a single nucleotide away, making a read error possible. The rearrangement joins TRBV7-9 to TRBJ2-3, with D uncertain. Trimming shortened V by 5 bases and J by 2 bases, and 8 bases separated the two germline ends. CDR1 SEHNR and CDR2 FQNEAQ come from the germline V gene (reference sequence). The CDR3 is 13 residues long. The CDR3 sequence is CASSRIPTDTQYF. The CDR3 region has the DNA TGTGCCAGCAGCCGGATACCCACAGATACGCAGTATTTT. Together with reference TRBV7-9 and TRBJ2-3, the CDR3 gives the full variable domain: DTGVSQNPRHKITKRGQNVTFRCDPISEHNRLYWYRQTLGQGPEFLTYFQNEAQLEKSRLLSDRFSAERPKGSFSTLEIQRTEQGDSAMYLCASSRIPTDTQYFGPGTRLTVL.

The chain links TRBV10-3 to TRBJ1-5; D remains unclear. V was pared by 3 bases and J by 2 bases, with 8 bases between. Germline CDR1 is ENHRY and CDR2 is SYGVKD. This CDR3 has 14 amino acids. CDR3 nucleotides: TGTGCCATCAGTGACTACGAGGGCAATCAGCCCCAGCATTTT. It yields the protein CAISDYEGNQPQHF.

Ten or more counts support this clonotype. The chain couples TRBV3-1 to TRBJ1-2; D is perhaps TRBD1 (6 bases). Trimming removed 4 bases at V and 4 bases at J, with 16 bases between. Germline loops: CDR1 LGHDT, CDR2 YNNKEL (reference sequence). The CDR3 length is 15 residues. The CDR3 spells CASSLHAGDAYGYTF. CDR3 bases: TGTGCCAGCAGCCTCCACGCAGGGGACGCCTATGGCTACACCTTC.

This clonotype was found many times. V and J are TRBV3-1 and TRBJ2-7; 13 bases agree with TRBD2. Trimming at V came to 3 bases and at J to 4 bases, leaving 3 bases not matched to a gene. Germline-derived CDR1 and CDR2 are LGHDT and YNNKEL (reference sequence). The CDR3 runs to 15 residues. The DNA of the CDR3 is TGTGCCAGCAGCCAGAGACTAGCGGGGGGTTACGAGCAGTACTTC. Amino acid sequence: CASSQRLAGGYEQYF.

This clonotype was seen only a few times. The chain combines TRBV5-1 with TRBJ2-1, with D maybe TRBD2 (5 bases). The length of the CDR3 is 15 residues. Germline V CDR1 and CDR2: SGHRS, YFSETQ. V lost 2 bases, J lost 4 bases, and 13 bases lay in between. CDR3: CASSFLSGGYNEQFF. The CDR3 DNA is TGCGCCAGCAGCTTTTTGTCTGGCGGGTACAATGAGCAGTTCTTC.

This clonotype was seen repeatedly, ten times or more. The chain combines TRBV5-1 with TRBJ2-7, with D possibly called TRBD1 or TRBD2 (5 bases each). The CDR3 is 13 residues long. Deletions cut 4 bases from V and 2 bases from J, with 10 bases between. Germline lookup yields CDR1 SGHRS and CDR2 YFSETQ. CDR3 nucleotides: TGCGCCAGCAGCGTCGGGACGGCCTACGAGCAGTACTTC. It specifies CASSVGTAYEQYF. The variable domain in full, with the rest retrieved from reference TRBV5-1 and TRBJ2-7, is KAGVTQTPRYLIKTRGQQVTLSCSPISGHRSVSWYQQTPGQGLQFLFEYFSETQRNKGNFPGRFSGRQFSNSRSEMNVSTLELGDSALYLCASSVGTAYEQYFGPGTRLTVT.

CDR3 residues: CASSSVGTGGIQPQHF. CDR3 nucleotides: TGTGCCAGCAGTTCCGTCGGGACAGGGGGTATTCAGCCCCAGCATTTT. The chain is built from TRBV6-1 and TRBJ1-5; TRBD1 agrees at 11 bases. There are 16 residues in the CDR3. The V and J ends lost 5 bases and 6 bases, in that order; junction bases with no gene match: 9. Per germline, CDR1 MNHNS and CDR2 SASEGT.

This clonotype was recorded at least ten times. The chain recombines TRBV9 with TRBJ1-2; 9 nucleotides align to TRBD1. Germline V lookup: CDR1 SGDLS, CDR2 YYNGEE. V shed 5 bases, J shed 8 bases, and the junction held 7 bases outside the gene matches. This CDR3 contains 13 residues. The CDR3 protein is CASRPTGGGGYTF. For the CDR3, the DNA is TGTGCCAGCAGACCTACAGGGGGCGGAGGCTACACCTTC.

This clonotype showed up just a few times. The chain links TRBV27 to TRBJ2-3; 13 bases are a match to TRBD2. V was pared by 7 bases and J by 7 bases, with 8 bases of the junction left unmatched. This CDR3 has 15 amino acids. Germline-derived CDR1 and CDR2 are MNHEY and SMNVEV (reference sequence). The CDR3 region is CASTPGTSGTYTQYF. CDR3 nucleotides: TGTGCCAGCACCCCTGGGACTAGCGGGACATATACGCAGTATTTT.

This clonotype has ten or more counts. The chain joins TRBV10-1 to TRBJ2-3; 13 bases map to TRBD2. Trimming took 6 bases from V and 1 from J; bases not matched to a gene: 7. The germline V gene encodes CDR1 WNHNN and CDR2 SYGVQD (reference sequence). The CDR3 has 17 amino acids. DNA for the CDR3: TGCGCCAGCAGCGGACTAGCGGGGGCACTTGGCACAGATACGCAGTATTTT. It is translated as CASSGLAGALGTDTQYF.

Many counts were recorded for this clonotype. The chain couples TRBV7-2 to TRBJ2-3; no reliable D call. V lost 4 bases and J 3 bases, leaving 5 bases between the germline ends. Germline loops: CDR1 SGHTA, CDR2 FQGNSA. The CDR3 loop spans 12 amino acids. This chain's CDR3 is CASSSFTDTQYF. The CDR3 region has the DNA TGTGCCAGCAGCTCCTTTACAGATACGCAGTATTTT.